The 28 T cell receptor beta chains reported below all come from one sample, sequenced in a study of blood T cell repertoires in COVID-19. Here immunoSEQ multiplex PCR was the method, and the copy in TCRdb shows in-frame clones only, minus some. The sample contains some 300,000 clones, 88% of which appear only once. The sequenced sample was PBMCs or T cells enriched from blood (not recorded which). These receptors originate from an older woman in a cohort exposed to, infected with or recovered from COVID-19 (not recorded which).

V and J are TRBV28 and TRBJ2-4; 12 bases map to TRBD2. This CDR3 has 18 amino acids. The germline gives CDR1 MDHEN, CDR2 SYDVKM. Trimming removed 3 bases from V and 0 bases from J; junction bases left unmatched: 6. Written as DNA, the CDR3 is TGTGCCAGCAGTTTTAAGCGACTAGCGGGAGTAGCCAAAAACATTCAGTACTTC. The encoded protein is CASSFKRLAGVAKNIQYF.

The chain recombines TRBV5-1 with TRBJ2-3; the D gene is possibly TRBD2 (6 bases). Trimming left V 1 base short and J 6 bases short, with 15 bases between. Germline V gene data show CDR1 as SGHRS and CDR2 as YFSETQ. The CDR3 has 15 residues. CDR3 bases: TGCGCCAGCAGCTTGTCCGGGACCGGAGGGGATACGCAGTATTTT. Translating it yields CASSLSGTGGDTQYF. Full variable domain (outside the CDR3, taken from reference TRBV5-1 and TRBJ2-3): KAGVTQTPRYLIKTRGQQVTLSCSPISGHRSVSWYQQTPGQGLQFLFEYFSETQRNKGNFPGRFSGRQFSNSRSEMNVSTLELGDSALYLCASSLSGTGGDTQYFGPGTRLTVL.

The genes are TRBV7-2 and TRBJ2-1; the D gene is possibly TRBD1 (6 bases). The CDR3 contains 15 residues. The germline gives CDR1 SGHTA, CDR2 FQGNSA. V lost 1 base, J lost 3 bases, and 10 bases lay in between. CDR3 region: CASSLGQGNYNEQFF. CDR3 DNA: TGTGCCAGCAGCTTAGGGCAGGGGAACTACAATGAGCAGTTCTTC.

V and J are TRBV18 and TRBJ2-2; 8 nucleotides agree with TRBD2. Germline-derived CDR1 and CDR2 are KGHSH and LQKENI. The CDR3 length is 17 residues. The junction had 13 bases not matched to a gene; V was cut back by 6 bases and J by 4 bases. CDR3 bases: TGTGCCAGCTCCCAAATAGCGGGGACGCCGCGCACCGGGGAGCTGTTTTTT. Its protein product is CASSQIAGTPRTGELFF.

The chain uses TRBV19 and TRBJ2-7, with TRBD2 matching over 8 bases. There are 15 residues in the CDR3. V was clipped by 8 bases and J by 7 bases; unmatched bases: 16. Germline V gives CDR1 LNHDA, CDR2 SQIVND (reference sequence). The CDR3 DNA follows: TGTGCCAGTGCGACGGGAGGGCTCCCGATGGGGGAGCAGTACTTC. It is translated as CASATGGLPMGEQYF. The full variable domain, in which reference TRBV19 and TRBJ2-7 provide the parts outside the CDR3, is DGGITQSPKYLFRKEGQNVTLSCEQNLNHDAMYWYRQDPGQGLRLIYYSQIVNDFQKGDIAEGYSVSREKKESFPLTVTSAQKNPTAFYLCASATGGLPMGEQYFGPGTRLTVT.

The V gene is TRBV19, the J gene TRBJ1-5; TRBD1 is a possible D gene (6 bases). The germline gives CDR1 LNHDA, CDR2 SQIVND (reference sequence). The CDR3 extends over 17 amino acids. Between the trimmed V and J ends, which lost 5 bases and 0 bases, there was a span of 17 bases. CDR3: CASSPRSGQFSNQPQHF. The CDR3 DNA follows: TGTGCCAGTAGTCCTAGGTCTGGACAGTTTAGCAATCAGCCCCAGCATTTT.

This clone was detected a few times. The gene calls are TRBV15 and TRBJ2-1, with TRBD2 as a possible D gene (5 bases). Per germline, CDR1 LNHNV and CDR2 YYDKDF (reference sequence). V dropped 0 bases and J dropped 6 bases, with 12 bases sitting between them. CDR3 size: 15 residues. CDR3 nucleotides: TGTGCCACCAGCAGAGATCCGGGGTTTGGCAATGAGCAGTTCTTC. Translation: CATSRDPGFGNEQFF.

A single count supports this clone. The V gene is TRBV27, the J gene TRBJ1-6, with no clear D. The CDR3 contains 14 residues. The ends were cut back, 2 bases at V and 5 bases at J, with 7 bases in the middle. Germline lookup yields CDR1 MNHEY and CDR2 SMNVEV (reference sequence). This chain's CDR3 is CASSLQINNSPLHF. In DNA, the CDR3 is TGTGCCAGCAGTTTACAGATTAATAATTCACCCCTCCACTTT.

The V call is TRBV7-8, the J call TRBJ2-1; 11 bases align to TRBD2. This CDR3 region has 17 residues. Per the germline V gene, CDR1 is SGHVS and CDR2 is FQNEAQ. With V trimmed by 6 bases and J by 8 bases, 15 bases remained unmatched. The CDR3 sequence is CASSKGDGLAGLDEQFF. Here the CDR3 DNA reads TGTGCCAGCAGTAAAGGAGACGGACTAGCGGGCCTCGATGAGCAGTTCTTC.

The chain carries TRBV19 and TRBJ2-2; 7 bases line up with TRBD2. With 6 bases clipped from V and 6 bases from J, the junction kept 10 bases outside the gene matches. The CDR3 is 15 residues long. Germline V gene sequence: CDR1 LNHDA, CDR2 SQIVND (reference sequence). CDR3 protein: CASRWTRGGAGELFF. The CDR3 DNA reads as TGTGCCAGTAGGTGGACTAGGGGCGGAGCCGGGGAGCTGTTTTTT.

The rearrangement joins TRBV29-1 to TRBJ2-7; 7 nucleotides match TRBD1. CDR1 is SQVTM, CDR2 ANQGSEA, per germline. The CDR3 totals 16 residues. J gave up 0 bases and V 1 base, and 9 bases lay outside the gene matches. The CDR3 DNA follows: TGCAGCGTTGAAGTTGTAGAGGGGGCCTACTCCTACGAGCAGTACTTC. Its translation is CSVEVVEGAYSYEQYF.

The chain couples TRBV6-1 to TRBJ1-3, with TRBD1 matching 10 bases. V lost 4 bases, J lost 4 bases, and 7 bases stayed unmatched. In germline, CDR1 is MNHNS, CDR2 SASEGT. The CDR3 totals 16 residues. CDR3 residues: CASSVDTTGGGNTIYF. The CDR3 nucleotides read TGTGCCAGCAGTGTAGATACGACAGGGGGCGGAAACACCATATATTTT.

V and J are TRBV7-8 and TRBJ1-5; TRBD1 aligns across 7 bases. Trimming removed 1 base from V and 5 bases from J; junction bases left unmatched: 2. The CDR3 is made up of 14 amino acids. In germline, CDR1 is SGHVS, CDR2 FQNEAQ. The CDR3 coding sequence is TGTGCCAGCAGCTTAGACAGGGGAGATCAGCCCCAGCATTTT. Its translation is CASSLDRGDQPQHF.

The chain has TRBV24-1 and TRBJ1-1; maybe TRBD1 (6 bases). CDR3 length: 13 residues. Trimming cost V 7 bases and J 1 base, with 9 bases left between them. Germline V lookup: CDR1 KGHDR, CDR2 SFDVKD. DNA of the CDR3: TGTGCCACCAGCTTGACAGGGAACACTGAAGCTTTCTTT. It is translated as CATSLTGNTEAFF.

The rearrangement joins TRBV3-1 (or the pseudogene TRBV3-2) to TRBJ2-1; D remains unclear. This CDR3 is 13 amino acids long. Germline V gene lookup returns CDR1 LGHDT and CDR2 YNNKEL (reference sequence). Trimming cost V 1 base and J 9 bases, with 10 bases left between them. The CDR3 DNA reads as TGTGCCAGCAGCCAAGCCGGGTTCGGTGAGCAGTTCTTC. It specifies CASSQAGFGEQFF.

About this clone: This specimen includes other DNA sequences encoding the same CDR3. The V and J genes are TRBV10-3 and TRBJ1-2; possibly TRBD1 for D (5 bases). The CDR3 is made up of 14 amino acids. Trimming stripped 3 bases from V and 4 bases from J, with 12 bases between. Germline V gives CDR1 ENHRY, CDR2 SYGVKD. CDR3 residues: CAISESGGSYGYTF. The CDR3 DNA reads TGTGCCATCAGTGAATCGGGGGGTAGCTATGGCTACACCTTC.

The chain couples TRBV5-1 to TRBJ2-1; 12 bases map to TRBD2. The J segment lost 8 bases and the V segment lost 0 bases, leaving 9 bases of the junction unmatched. In germline, CDR1 is SGHRS, CDR2 YFSETQ. This CDR3 spans 17 amino acids. CDR3 amino acids: CASSLARLAGDGDEQFF. In DNA form, the CDR3 reads TGCGCCAGCAGCTTGGCTCGACTAGCGGGAGACGGGGATGAGCAGTTCTTC.

This rearrangement joins TRBV21-1 to TRBJ1-2. TRBV21-1 is an annotated pseudogene. This CDR3 has 17 residues. The CDR3 is CASAGFGIVRGRYGYTF. The CDR3 DNA sequence: TGTGCCAGCGCGGGGTTCGGGATCGTGAGGGGTCGCTATGGCTACACCTTC.

The sample holds one count of this clone. V is TRBV19 and J is TRBJ2-6, with TRBD1 identical over 9 bases. The CDR3 sequence is 18 residues long. The V and J ends lost 6 bases and 4 bases, in that order; junction bases with no gene match: 13. CDR1 and CDR2 from the germline V gene are LNHDA and SQIVND (reference sequence). CDR3 in amino acids: CASRRGTGPRKGANVLTF. CDR3 coding DNA: TGTGCCAGTAGGAGGGGGACAGGGCCGAGAAAGGGGGCCAACGTCCTGACTTTC.

This clone has more than one count but fewer than ten. The chain joins TRBV28 to TRBJ2-1; D remains unclear. This CDR3 has 17 residues. CDR1 MDHEN and CDR2 SYDVKM come from the germline V gene. V was clipped by 5 bases and J by 0 bases, with 17 bases between them. CDR3 sequence: CASSPAALSISYNEQFF. For the CDR3, the DNA is TGTGCCAGCAGTCCGGCGGCCCTTTCGATCTCCTACAATGAGCAGTTCTTC.

This rearrangement joins TRBV11-2 to TRBJ2-1, with 8 nucleotides matching TRBD2. Germline V lookup: CDR1 SGHAT, CDR2 FQNNGV. Trimming cost V 0 bases and J 6 bases; bases outside gene matches: 10. The CDR3 consists of 17 residues. CDR3: CASSLDPRASGSNEQFF. CDR3 bases: TGTGCCAGCAGCTTAGATCCGAGGGCTAGCGGGTCCAATGAGCAGTTCTTC.

This chain links TRBV21-1 with TRBJ1-4; TRBD1 is the table's D call and was not checked against the DNA. TRBV21-1 is a pseudogene. The CDR3 runs 19 residues. DNA for the CDR3: TGTGCCAGCAGCAAACCGGTCGGCAGGGCGTCCCCAACTAATGAAAAACTGTTTTTT. This encodes CASSKPVGRASPTNEKLFF.

The chain links TRBV2 to TRBJ2-3; 10 positions agree with TRBD2. V dropped 6 bases and J dropped 5; count of bases not matched to a gene: 2. The CDR3 extends over 13 amino acids. Per the germline V gene, CDR1 is SNHLY and CDR2 is FYNNEI. The CDR3 bases are TGTGCCAGCAGACTAGCGGGAATAGATACGCAGTATTTT. The encoded protein is CASRLAGIDTQYF.

CDR3 DNA sequence: TGTGCCAGCAGGCCAGGGGCTGCGAGCACTGAAGCTTTCTTT. As protein: CASRPGAASTEAFF. This chain connects TRBV6-5 to TRBJ1-1, with a tentative D call TRBD1 (6 bases). Germline V gene data show CDR1 as MNHEY and CDR2 as SVGAGI. The CDR3 contains 14 residues. V was shortened by 6 bases and J by 4 bases, with 15 bases between the two germline ends.

The J gene is TRBJ2-2, the V gene TRBV11-3, with a weak D call TRBD2 (5 bases). The CDR3 sequence is 15 residues long. Germline CDR1 reads SGHNT; CDR2 reads YENEEA. The ends were cut back, 2 bases at V and 4 bases at J, with 11 bases in the middle. CDR3 amino acids: CASSLRDGGTGELFF. CDR3 in DNA: TGTGCCAGCAGCTTACGAGACGGAGGCACCGGGGAGCTGTTTTTT.

The chain uses TRBV18 and TRBJ1-5, with D perhaps TRBD1 (6 bases). The CDR3 sequence is 13 residues long. CDR1 KGHSH and CDR2 LQKENI come from the germline V gene. The germline V and J ends were trimmed by 2 bases and 5 bases, with 7 bases remaining between them. CDR3: CASSPGQHQPQHF. The DNA for the CDR3 is TGTGCCAGCTCACCAGGACAGCATCAGCCCCAGCATTTT.

CDR3 DNA: TGCAGCGTTGAAGATGCGTCAGGGGGAGAAAAACTGTTTTTT. Translation: CSVEDASGGEKLFF. This chain connects TRBV29-1 to TRBJ1-4; 7 nucleotides agree with TRBD1. Germline CDR1 and CDR2: SQVTM and ANQGSEA. This CDR3 has 14 amino acids. V shed 0 bases and J 8 bases; nucleotides not matched to a gene: 6.

V is TRBV7-2 and J is TRBJ1-4, with D possibly being TRBD1 (5 bases). The CDR3 sequence is 16 residues long. The V end lost 3 bases, the J end lost 5 bases, and 16 bases lay between the germline ends. Per the germline V gene, CDR1 is SGHTA and CDR2 is FQGNSA. CDR3 DNA: TGTGCCAGCAGCTTCCGGTGGGTGACAGCGAATGAAAAACTGTTTTTT. Protein: CASSFRWVTANEKLFF.